This T cell receptor (beta chain) was observed in a study of cytomegalovirus exposure and HLA in healthy donors. Germline V gene sequence: CDR1 MNHNS, CDR2 SASEGT. The CDR3 contains 15 residues. The V gene end was trimmed by 1 base and the J gene end by 1 base; junction bases not matched to a gene: 3. Worth noting for this clone: Its target is unknown.

Findings and caveats of the study: Investigators reported 150 to 200 TCR beta chains as tied to cytomegalovirus.

Researchers ran the PCR with 60 Vbeta and 13 Jbeta primers. The table came from immunoSEQ multiplex PCR; TCRdb's copy has only in-frame clones and leaves some out. The repertoire holds fewer than 150,000 clones, with about four fifths as singletons. This TCR was sampled from a man aged 30 to 39 in good health and CMV-seronegative. The rearrangement joins TRBV6-1 to TRBJ1-1; 7 positions agree with TRBD1. Sequences were obtained from PBMCs. The chain's CDR3 is CASSEVRTGNTEAFF. In nucleotides, the CDR3 is TGTGCCAGCAGTGAAGTGCGGACAGGGAACACTGAAGCTTTCTTT.